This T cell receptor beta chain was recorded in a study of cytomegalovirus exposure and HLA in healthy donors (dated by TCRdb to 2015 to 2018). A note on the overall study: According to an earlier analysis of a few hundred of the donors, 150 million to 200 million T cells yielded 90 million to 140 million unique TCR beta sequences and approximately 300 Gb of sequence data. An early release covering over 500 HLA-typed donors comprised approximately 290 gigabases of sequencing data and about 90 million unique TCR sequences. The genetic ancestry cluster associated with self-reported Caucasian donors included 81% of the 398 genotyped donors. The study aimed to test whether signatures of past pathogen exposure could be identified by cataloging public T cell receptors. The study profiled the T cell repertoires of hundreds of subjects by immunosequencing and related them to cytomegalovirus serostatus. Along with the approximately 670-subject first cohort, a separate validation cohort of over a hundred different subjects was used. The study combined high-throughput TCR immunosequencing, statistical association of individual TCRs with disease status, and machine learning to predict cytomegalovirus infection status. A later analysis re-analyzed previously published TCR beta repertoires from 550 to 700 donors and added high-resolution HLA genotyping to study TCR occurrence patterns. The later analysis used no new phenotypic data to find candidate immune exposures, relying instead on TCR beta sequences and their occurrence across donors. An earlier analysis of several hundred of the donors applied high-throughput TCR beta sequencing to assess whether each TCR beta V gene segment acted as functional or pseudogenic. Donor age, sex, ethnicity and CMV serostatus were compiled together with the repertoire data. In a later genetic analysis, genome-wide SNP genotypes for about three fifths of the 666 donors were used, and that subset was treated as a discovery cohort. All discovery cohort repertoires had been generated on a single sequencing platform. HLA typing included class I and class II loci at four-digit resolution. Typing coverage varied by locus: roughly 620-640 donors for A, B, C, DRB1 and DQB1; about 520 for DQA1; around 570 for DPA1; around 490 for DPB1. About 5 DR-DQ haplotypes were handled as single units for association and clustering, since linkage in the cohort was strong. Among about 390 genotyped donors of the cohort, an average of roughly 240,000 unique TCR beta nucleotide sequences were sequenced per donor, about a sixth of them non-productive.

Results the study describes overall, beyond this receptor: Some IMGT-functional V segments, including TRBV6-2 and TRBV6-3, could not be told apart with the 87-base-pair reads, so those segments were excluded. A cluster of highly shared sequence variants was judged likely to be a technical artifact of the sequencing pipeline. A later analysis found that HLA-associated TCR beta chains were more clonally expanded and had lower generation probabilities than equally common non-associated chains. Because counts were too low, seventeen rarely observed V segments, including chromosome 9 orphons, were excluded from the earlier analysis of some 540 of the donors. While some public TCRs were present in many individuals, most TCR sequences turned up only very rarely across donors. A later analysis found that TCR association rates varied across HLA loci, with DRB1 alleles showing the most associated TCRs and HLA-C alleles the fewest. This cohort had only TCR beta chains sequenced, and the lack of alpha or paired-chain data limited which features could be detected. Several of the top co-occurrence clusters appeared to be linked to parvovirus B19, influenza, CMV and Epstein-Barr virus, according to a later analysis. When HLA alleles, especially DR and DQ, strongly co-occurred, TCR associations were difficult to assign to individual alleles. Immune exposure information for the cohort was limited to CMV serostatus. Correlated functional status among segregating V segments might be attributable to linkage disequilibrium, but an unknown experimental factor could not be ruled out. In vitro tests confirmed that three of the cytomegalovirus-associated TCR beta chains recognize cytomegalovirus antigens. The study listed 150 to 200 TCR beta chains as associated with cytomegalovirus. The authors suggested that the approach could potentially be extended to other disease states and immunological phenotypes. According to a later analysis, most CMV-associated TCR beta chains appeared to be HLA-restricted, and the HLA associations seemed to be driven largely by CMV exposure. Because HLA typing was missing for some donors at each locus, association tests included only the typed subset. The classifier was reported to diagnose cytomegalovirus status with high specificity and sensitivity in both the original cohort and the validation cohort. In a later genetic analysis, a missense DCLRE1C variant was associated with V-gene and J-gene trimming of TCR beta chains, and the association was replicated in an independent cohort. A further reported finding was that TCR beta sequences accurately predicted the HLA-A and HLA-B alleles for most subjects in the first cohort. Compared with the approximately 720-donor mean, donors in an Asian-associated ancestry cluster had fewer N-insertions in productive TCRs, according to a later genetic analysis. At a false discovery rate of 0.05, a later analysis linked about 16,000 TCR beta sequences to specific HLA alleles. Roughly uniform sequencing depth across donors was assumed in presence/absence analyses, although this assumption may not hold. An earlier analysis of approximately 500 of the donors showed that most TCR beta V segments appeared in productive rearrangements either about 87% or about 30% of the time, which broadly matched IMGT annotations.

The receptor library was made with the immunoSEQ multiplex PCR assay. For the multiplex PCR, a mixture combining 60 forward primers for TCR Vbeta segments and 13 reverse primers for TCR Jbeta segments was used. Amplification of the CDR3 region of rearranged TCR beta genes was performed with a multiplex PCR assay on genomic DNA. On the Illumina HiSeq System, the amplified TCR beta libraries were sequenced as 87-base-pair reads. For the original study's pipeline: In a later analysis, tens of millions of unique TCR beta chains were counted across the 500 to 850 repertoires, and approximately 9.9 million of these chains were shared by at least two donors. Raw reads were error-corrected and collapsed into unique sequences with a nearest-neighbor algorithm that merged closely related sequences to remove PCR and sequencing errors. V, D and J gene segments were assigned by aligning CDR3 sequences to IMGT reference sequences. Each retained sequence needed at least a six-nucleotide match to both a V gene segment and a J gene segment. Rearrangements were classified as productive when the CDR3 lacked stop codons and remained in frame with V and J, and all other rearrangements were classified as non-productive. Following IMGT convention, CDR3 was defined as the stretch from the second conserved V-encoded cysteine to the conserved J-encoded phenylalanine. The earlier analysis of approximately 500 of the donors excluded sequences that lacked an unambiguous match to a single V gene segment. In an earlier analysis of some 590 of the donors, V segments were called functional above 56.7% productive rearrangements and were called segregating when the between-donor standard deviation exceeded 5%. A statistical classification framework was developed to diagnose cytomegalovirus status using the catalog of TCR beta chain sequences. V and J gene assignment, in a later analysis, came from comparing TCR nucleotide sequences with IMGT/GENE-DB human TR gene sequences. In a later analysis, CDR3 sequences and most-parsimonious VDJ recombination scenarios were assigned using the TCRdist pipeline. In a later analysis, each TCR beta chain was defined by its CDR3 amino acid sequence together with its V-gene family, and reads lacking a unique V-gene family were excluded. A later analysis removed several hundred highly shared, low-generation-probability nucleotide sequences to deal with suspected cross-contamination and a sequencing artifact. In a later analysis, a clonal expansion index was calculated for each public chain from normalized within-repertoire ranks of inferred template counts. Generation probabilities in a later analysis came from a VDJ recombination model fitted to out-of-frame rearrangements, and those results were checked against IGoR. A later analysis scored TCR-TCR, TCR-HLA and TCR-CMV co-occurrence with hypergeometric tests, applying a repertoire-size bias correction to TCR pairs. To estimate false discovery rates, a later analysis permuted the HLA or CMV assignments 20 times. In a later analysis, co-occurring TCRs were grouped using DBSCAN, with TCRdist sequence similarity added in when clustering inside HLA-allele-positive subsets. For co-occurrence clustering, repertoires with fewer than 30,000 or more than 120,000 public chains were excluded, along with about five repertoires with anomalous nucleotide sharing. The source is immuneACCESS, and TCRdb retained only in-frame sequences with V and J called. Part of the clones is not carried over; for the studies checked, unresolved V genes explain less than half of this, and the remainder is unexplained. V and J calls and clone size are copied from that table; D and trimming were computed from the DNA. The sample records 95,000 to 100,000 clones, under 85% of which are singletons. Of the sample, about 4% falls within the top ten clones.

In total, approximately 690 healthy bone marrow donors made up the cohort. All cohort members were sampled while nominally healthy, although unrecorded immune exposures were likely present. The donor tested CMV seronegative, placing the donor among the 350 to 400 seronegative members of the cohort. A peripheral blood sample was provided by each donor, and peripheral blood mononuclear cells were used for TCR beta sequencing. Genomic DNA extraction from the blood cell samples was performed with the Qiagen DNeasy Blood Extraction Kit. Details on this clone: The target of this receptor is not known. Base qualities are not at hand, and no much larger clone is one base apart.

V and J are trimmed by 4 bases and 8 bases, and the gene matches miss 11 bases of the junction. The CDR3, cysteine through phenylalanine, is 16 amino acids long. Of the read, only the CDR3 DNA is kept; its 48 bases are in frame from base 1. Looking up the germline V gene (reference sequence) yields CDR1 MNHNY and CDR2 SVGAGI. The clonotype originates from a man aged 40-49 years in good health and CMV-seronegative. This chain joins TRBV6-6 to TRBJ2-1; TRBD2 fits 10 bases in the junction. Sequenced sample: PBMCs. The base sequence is TGTGCCAGCAGTTCCCCCCAGCGGGGGGGCAGCGATGAGCAGTTCTTC. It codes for CASSSPQRGGSDEQFF.